This T cell receptor beta chain was sequenced during a study of cytomegalovirus exposure and HLA in healthy donors. Findings and caveats of the study: Based on reports, TCR beta sequences accurately predicted HLA-A and HLA-B alleles for most subjects.

V lost 0 bases, J lost 4 bases, and 11 bases lay in between. Germline V gene lookup returns CDR1 SGDLS and CDR2 YYNGEE. There are 14 residues in the CDR3. Points on this clone: Its target is unknown.

Primers included in the PCR were 60 Vbeta and 13 Jbeta primers. TCRdb keeps only in-frame clones here, not all; method: immunoSEQ multiplex PCR. The table lists 160,000 or so clones, approximately 80% of them singletons. The material sequenced was PBMCs. The clonotype comes from a man in his late teens or twenties in good health and CMV-seropositive. The V and J genes are TRBV9 and TRBJ2-7; a weak D match, TRBD1 (6 bases). The CDR3 reads CASSVGAGEYEQYF. DNA for the CDR3: TGTGCCAGCAGCGTAGGGGCAGGGGAATACGAGCAGTACTTC.